These 28 T cell receptor beta chains share one sample of origin, sequenced in a study of T cell responses to AZD1222 COVID-19 vaccine. Sequencing was performed with immunoSEQ multiplex PCR; in TCRdb, only in-frame clones are kept and a portion is missing. The repertoire holds fewer than 150,000 clones, with approximately 90% as singletons. The sample was peripheral blood, taken 28 days after the second AZD1222 dose. The receptors were sampled from an adult who received the AZD1222 COVID-19 vaccine.

This chain uses TRBV27 with TRBJ2-7, with a tentative D call TRBD2 (6 bases). Germline V lookup: CDR1 MNHEY, CDR2 SMNVEV (reference sequence). CDR3 length equals 14 residues. The V end lost 3 bases, the J end lost 6 bases, and 15 bases lay between the germline ends. The chain's CDR3 is CASSLTALGGEQYF. DNA for the CDR3: TGTGCCAGCAGTTTGACCGCTCTGGGGGGCGAGCAGTACTTC.

V usage is TRBV5-4 and J usage is TRBJ1-6; a weak D match, TRBD1 (5 bases). The CDR3 has 16 residues. Deletions cut 0 bases from V and 7 bases from J, with 14 bases between. Germline CDR1 SGHNT, CDR2 YYREEE (reference sequence). DNA for the CDR3: TGTGCCAGCAGCTTGGCCACGGGCAGGACAAATTCACCCCTCCACTTT. It codes for CASSLATGRTNSPLHF.

The chain has TRBV10-3 and TRBJ1-1, with no clear D. The CDR3 extends over 16 amino acids. The V end was cut by 2 bases, the J end by 5 bases, with 18 bases between. Germline loops: CDR1 ENHRY, CDR2 SYGVKD. The CDR3 DNA follows: TGTGCCATCAGTGAGGGGAAGCTCGCCTTCAAGACTGAAGCTTTCTTT. Protein sequence: CAISEGKLAFKTEAFF.

V gene TRBV6-6 combines with J gene TRBJ2-5; a possible D gene is TRBD2 (5 bases). This CDR3 spans 11 amino acids. CDR1 and CDR2 (germline): MNHNY, SVGAGI (reference sequence). Trimming shortened V by 5 bases and J by 9 bases, and 10 bases separated the two germline ends. The CDR3 protein is CASSPAGAQYF. In DNA form, the CDR3 reads TGTGCCAGCAGTCCCGCCGGGGCCCAGTACTTC.

The gene calls are TRBV6-5 and TRBJ1-2; D not resolved. This CDR3 spans 15 amino acids. Trimming took 3 bases from V and 6 from J, leaving 17 bases between them. Per germline, CDR1 MNHEY and CDR2 SVGAGI. CDR3 amino acids: CASSYFRRLDDGYTF. The CDR3, as DNA: TGTGCCAGCAGTTATTTCAGGCGGCTCGACGATGGCTACACCTTC.

The rearrangement joins TRBV5-5 to TRBJ1-2; the D gene is possibly TRBD1 (5 bases). Trimming took 1 base from V and 8 from J, leaving 12 bases between them. Germline V gene data show CDR1 as SGHKS and CDR2 as YYEKEE (reference sequence). CDR3 size: 13 residues. The chain's CDR3 is CASSLSGTGGYTF. The CDR3 DNA reads as TGTGCCAGCAGCTTGTCAGGGACTGGGGGCTACACCTTC.

This rearrangement joins TRBV6-5 to TRBJ1-2; the D is unclear. CDR3 length equals 15 residues. Germline V gives CDR1 MNHEY, CDR2 SVGAGI. V lost 0 bases, J lost 5 bases, and 13 bases lay in between. The CDR3 reads CASSYSIGNRYGYTF. Here the CDR3 DNA reads TGTGCCAGCAGTTACTCGATTGGGAACAGATATGGCTACACCTTC.

The chain couples TRBV4-1 to TRBJ1-3; 7 bases are a match to TRBD1. The trim removed 1 base at V and 2 bases at J, leaving 5 bases unmatched. The germline V gene encodes CDR1 MGHRA and CDR2 YSYEKL. The CDR3 contains 16 residues. The CDR3 loop is CASSQGDRVAGNTIYF. Here the CDR3 DNA reads TGCGCCAGCAGCCAAGGTGACAGGGTCGCTGGAAACACCATATATTTT.

The chain recombines TRBV19 with TRBJ2-3; TRBD1 matches at 7 bases. The CDR3 contains 15 residues. From germline, CDR1 is LNHDA and CDR2 SQIVND (reference sequence). J lost 1 base, V lost 1 base, and 2 bases had no gene match. The CDR3 reads CASSIVTGGTDTQYF. The CDR3 nucleotides are TGTGCCAGTAGTATAGTAACAGGGGGCACAGATACGCAGTATTTT.

The chain carries TRBV18 and TRBJ2-1; 7 positions agree with TRBD2. The CDR3 runs 15 residues. Germline CDR1 reads KGHSH; CDR2 reads LQKENI. V shed 2 bases and J 4 bases; nucleotides not matched to a gene: 5. CDR3 DNA sequence: TGTGCCAGCTCACCAAAGCGGGGACCTTACAATGAGCAGTTCTTC. This translates into CASSPKRGPYNEQFF.

This chain uses TRBV7-9 with TRBJ1-2; tentatively, D is TRBD1 (5 bases). Trimming shortened V by 0 bases and J by 4 bases, and 15 bases separated the two germline ends. Germline V gives CDR1 SEHNR, CDR2 FQNEAQ (reference sequence). CDR3 size: 16 residues. CDR3 DNA: TGTGCCAGCAGCTTAGCCCACGGACAAAAAATCTATGGCTACACCTTC. Residues: CASSLAHGQKIYGYTF.

The J gene is TRBJ2-1, the V gene TRBV12-1; the table calls TRBD2, which could not be checked here. TRBV12-1 is noted as a pseudogene. The CDR3 contains 17 residues. The CDR3 DNA sequence: TGTGCCCAATGGACTAGCGGGATCCCCAGCTCCTACAATGAGCAGTTCTTC. This sequence encodes CAQWTSGIPSSYNEQFF.

V is TRBV7-9 and J is TRBJ2-7; TRBD1 agrees at 7 bases. CDR1 is SEHNR, CDR2 FQNEAQ, per germline (reference sequence). The V gene end was trimmed by 0 bases and the J gene end by 1 base; junction bases not matched to a gene: 3. This CDR3 has 15 amino acids. CDR3 coding DNA: TGTGCCAGCAGCTTAGCGGGACAGATTTCCTACGAGCAGTACTTC. It codes for CASSLAGQISYEQYF.

This clone was observed a handful of times. The CDR3 DNA is TGCGCCAGCAGTGAGTCAGGAGGTTCCACTGAAGCTTTCTTT. Translation gives CASSESGGSTEAFF. This rearrangement joins TRBV10-1 to TRBJ1-1; D remains unclear. The ends were cut back, 0 bases at V and 4 bases at J, with 9 bases in the middle. This CDR3 has 14 residues. CDR1 and CDR2 from the germline V gene are WNHNN and SYGVQD (reference sequence).

The genes are TRBV27 and TRBJ1-6; maybe TRBD1 (6 bases). The CDR3 sequence is 17 residues long. The germline V gene has CDR1 MNHEY and CDR2 SMNVEV (reference sequence). V lost 1 base to trimming and J lost 8 bases, with 18 bases between them. The CDR3 DNA reads TGTGCCAGCAGTTTATACTCAATACAGGGATCTTATTCACCCCTCCACTTT. Amino acids: CASSLYSIQGSYSPLHF.

This rearrangement joins TRBV11-2 to TRBJ1-5, with D possibly TRBD1 on 6 matching bases. CDR1 is SGHAT and CDR2 is FQNNGV in the germline V gene. The CDR3 has 15 amino acids. V lost 0 bases and J lost 5, with 11 bases in between. CDR3 loop: CASSLDGRGHQPQHF. DNA for the CDR3: TGTGCCAGCAGCTTAGATGGCAGGGGTCATCAGCCCCAGCATTTT. Supplemented by reference TRBV11-2 and TRBJ1-5, the full variable domain reads EAGVAQSPRYKIIEKRQSVAFWCNPISGHATLYWYQQILGQGPKLLIQFQNNGVVDDSQLPKDRFSAERLKGVDSTLKIQPAKLEDSAVYLCASSLDGRGHQPQHFGDGTRLSIL.

V usage is TRBV7-3 and J usage is TRBJ2-5; no clear D. Germline assignment: CDR1 SGHTA and CDR2 FQGTGA. The CDR3 is 16 residues long. V was trimmed by 5 bases and J by 2 bases, leaving 18 bases between them. The CDR3 DNA reads TGTGCCAGCAGCCCGCAACCGGGCCTCTCACAAGAGACCCAGTACTTC. Protein product: CASSPQPGLSQETQYF.

V is TRBV30 and J is TRBJ2-7, with 7 bases identical to TRBD1. The CDR3 totals 14 residues. V was pared by 4 bases and J by 2 bases, with 8 bases of the junction left unmatched. Germline CDR1 and CDR2: GTSNPN and SVGIG (reference sequence). Here the CDR3 DNA reads TGTGCCTGGACCCCAGGGACAGCTGCCTACGAGCAGTACTTC. The encoded protein is CAWTPGTAAYEQYF.

The chain's CDR3 is CATKPDRGRNCYGYTF. For the CDR3, the DNA is TGTGCCACCAAGCCGGACAGGGGGCGAAATTGCTATGGCTACACCTTC. J is TRBJ1-2 and V is TRBV24-1, with TRBD1 matching 11 bases. The CDR3 is 16 residues long. After removal of 8 bases from V and 4 bases from J, the junction contained 11 bases not matched to a gene. Germline V gene data show CDR1 as KGHDR and CDR2 as SFDVKD.

The V call is TRBV5-1, the J call TRBJ1-5, with D perhaps matching TRBD1 (5 bases). Trimming removed 4 bases from V and 7 bases from J, with 21 bases in between. The V gene's germline CDR1 is SGHRS and CDR2 YFSETQ. The CDR3 has 16 residues. CDR3 DNA: TGCGCCAGCAGCATTGGACCTTATTGGGGGGGGCAGCCCCAGCATTTT. Protein product: CASSIGPYWGGQPQHF.

The rearrangement uses TRBV21-1 and TRBJ2-2. TRBV21-1 is a known pseudogene. This CDR3 comprises 18 residues. In DNA form, the CDR3 reads TGTGCCAGCAGCAAGGAAGGGACGGACGGTATTAACACCGGGGAGCTGTTTTTT. This sequence encodes CASSKEGTDGINTGELFF.

The rearrangement uses TRBV11-1 and TRBJ1-4; D unclear. The length of the CDR3 is 13 residues. Germline lookup yields CDR1 SGHAT and CDR2 FQDESV (reference sequence). V shed 4 bases and J shed 3 bases, with 6 bases lying between them. CDR3 in amino acids: CASSWRSNEKLFF. The CDR3 bases are TGTGCCAGCAGCTGGAGGTCTAATGAAAAACTGTTTTTT.

This chain uses TRBV10-3 with TRBJ1-2, with D tentatively TRBD1 (5 bases). The CDR3 is 12 amino acids. Germline CDR1 ENHRY, CDR2 SYGVKD. V lost 3 bases to trimming and J lost 8 bases, with 10 bases between them. CDR3 protein: CAISDLRDGYTF. As DNA, the CDR3 is TGTGCCATCAGTGATTTGAGGGACGGCTACACCTTC.

This clone was seen only once. The chain uses TRBV5-8 and TRBJ2-7; D might be TRBD1 (6 bases). V lost 0 bases to trimming and J lost 6 bases, with 10 bases between them. The CDR3 loop spans 13 amino acids. CDR1 and CDR2 (germline): SGHTS, YDEGEE. CDR3 residues: CASSLDRVGEQYF. The CDR3 nucleotides are TGTGCCAGCAGCTTGGACAGGGTCGGCGAGCAGTACTTC.

V and J are TRBV7-3 and TRBJ1-1, with 9 bases matching TRBD1. Germline V CDR1 and CDR2: SGHTA, FQGTGA. V dropped 5 bases and J dropped 5; count of bases not matched to a gene: 6. The CDR3 covers 14 residues. The CDR3 nucleotides read TGTGCCAGCAGCCCCGGGACAGGGCGGACTGAAGCTTTCTTT. Translating gives CASSPGTGRTEAFF.

V is TRBV19 and J is TRBJ1-5, with 9 nucleotides matching TRBD1. The V segment lost 5 bases and the J segment 7 bases; nucleotides outside the gene matches: 9. The CDR3 consists of 15 residues. Per the germline V gene, CDR1 is LNHDA and CDR2 is SQIVND (reference sequence). The CDR3 loop reads CASSRGTGNRQPQHF. The DNA for the CDR3 is TGTGCCAGTAGTCGGGGGACAGGGAACCGGCAGCCCCAGCATTTT.

The genes are TRBV18 and TRBJ1-1, with a tentative D call TRBD1 (6 bases). The CDR3 has 17 amino acids. Trimming removed 3 bases from V and 3 bases from J, with 20 bases in between. The V gene's germline CDR1 is KGHSH and CDR2 LQKENI. The CDR3 region has the DNA TGTGCCAGCTCACCCGGGGTCCTTGGAAACAGGGACACTGAAGCTTTCTTT. It translates to CASSPGVLGNRDTEAFF.

V usage is TRBV5-4 and J usage is TRBJ2-7; 9 nucleotides agree with TRBD1. The V gene's germline CDR1 is SGHNT and CDR2 YYREEE (reference sequence). Trimming removed 4 bases from V and 3 bases from J; junction bases left unmatched: 8. CDR3 length: 15 residues. For the CDR3, the DNA is TGTGCCAGCAGCCCGGGGACAGGGCCTCTCTACGAGCAGTACTTC. Amino acid sequence: CASSPGTGPLYEQYF.